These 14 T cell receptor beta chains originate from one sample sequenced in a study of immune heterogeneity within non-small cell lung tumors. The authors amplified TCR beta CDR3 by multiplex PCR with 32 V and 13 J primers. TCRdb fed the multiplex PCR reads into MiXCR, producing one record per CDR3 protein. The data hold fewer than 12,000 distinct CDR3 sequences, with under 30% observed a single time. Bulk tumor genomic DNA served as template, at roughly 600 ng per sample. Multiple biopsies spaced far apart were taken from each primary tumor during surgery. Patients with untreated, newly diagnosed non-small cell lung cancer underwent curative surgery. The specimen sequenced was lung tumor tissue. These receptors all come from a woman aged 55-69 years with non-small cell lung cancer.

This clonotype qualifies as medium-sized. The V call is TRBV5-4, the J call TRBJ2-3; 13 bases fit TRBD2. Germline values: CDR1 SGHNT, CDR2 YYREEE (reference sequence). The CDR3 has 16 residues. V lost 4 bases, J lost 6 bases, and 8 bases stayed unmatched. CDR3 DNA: TGTGCCAGCAGCCCGGAACTAGCGGGAGGGTCGGATACGCAGTATTTT. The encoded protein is CASSPELAGGSDTQYF.

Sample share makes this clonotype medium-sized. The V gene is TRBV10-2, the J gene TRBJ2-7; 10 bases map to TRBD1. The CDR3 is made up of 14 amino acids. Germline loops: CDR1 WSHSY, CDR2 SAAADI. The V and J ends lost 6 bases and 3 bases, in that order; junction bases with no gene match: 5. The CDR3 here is CASREGTGVYEQYF. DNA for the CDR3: TGCGCCAGCAGGGAAGGGACAGGGGTCTACGAGCAGTACTTC.

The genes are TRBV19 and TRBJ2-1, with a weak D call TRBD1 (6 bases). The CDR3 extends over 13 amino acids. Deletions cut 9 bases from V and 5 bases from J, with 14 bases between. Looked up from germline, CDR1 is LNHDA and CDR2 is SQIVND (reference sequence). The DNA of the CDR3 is TGTGCCAGCAGCCGGACAGACGACAATGAGCAGTTCTTC. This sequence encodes CASSRTDDNEQFF.

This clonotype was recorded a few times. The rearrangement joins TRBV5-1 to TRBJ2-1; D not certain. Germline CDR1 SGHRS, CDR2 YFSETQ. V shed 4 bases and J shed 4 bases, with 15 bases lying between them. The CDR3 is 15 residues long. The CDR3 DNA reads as TGCGCCAGCAGCATATCAGGTTCAGTATACAATGAGCAGTTCTTC. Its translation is CASSISGSVYNEQFF.

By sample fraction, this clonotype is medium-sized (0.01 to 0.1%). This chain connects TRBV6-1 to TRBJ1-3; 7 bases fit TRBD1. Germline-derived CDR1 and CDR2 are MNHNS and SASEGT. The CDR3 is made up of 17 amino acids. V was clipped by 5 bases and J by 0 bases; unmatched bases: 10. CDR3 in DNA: TGTGCCAGCAGTAAAAAGTCGACAGGGAGCTCTGGAAACACCATATATTTT. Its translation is CASSKKSTGSSGNTIYF.

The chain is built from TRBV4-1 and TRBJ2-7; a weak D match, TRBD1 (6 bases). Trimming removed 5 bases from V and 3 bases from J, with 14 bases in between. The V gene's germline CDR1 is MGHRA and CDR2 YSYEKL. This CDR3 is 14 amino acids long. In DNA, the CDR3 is TGCGCCAGCAGCATCAGACAGGAGAACTACGAGCAGTACTTC. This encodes CASSIRQENYEQYF.

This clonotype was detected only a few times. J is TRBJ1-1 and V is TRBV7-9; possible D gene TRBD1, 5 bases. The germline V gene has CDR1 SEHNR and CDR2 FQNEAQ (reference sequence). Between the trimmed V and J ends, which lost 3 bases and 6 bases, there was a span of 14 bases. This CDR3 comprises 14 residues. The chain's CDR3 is CASSFSNRGPEAFF. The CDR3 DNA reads TGTGCCAGCAGCTTCTCCAACCGGGGCCCTGAAGCTTTCTTT.

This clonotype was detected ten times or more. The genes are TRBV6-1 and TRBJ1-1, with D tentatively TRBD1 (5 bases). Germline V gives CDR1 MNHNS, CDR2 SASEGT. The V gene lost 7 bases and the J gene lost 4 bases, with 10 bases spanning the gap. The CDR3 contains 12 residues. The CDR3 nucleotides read TGTGCCAGCACCAGGGCAAGCACTGAAGCTTTCTTT. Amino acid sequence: CASTRASTEAFF.

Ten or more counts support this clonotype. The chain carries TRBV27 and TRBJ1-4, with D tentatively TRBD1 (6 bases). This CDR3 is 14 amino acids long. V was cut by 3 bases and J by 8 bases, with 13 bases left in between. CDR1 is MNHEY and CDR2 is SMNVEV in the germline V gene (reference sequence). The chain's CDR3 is CASSFAGVGEKLFF. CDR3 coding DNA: TGTGCCAGCAGTTTTGCAGGGGTGGGGGAAAAACTGTTTTTT.

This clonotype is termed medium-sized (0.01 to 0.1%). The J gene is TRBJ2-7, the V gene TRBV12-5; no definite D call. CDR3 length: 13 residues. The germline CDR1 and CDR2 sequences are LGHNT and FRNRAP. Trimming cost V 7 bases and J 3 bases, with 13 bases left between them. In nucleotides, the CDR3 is TGTGCTAGTGCTTTCGAGGTGGACTACGAGCAGTACTTC. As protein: CASAFEVDYEQYF.

The CDR3 sequence: CASSLTLEREFF. CDR3 DNA sequence: TGTGCCAGCAGCTTAACGTTGGAGCGGGAGTTCTTC. The chain uses TRBV5-4 and TRBJ2-1; tentatively, D is TRBD2 (6 bases). Germline V gene lookup returns CDR1 SGHNT and CDR2 YYREEE (reference sequence). CDR3 length: 12 residues. Trimming removed 2 bases from V and 14 bases from J, with 14 bases in between.

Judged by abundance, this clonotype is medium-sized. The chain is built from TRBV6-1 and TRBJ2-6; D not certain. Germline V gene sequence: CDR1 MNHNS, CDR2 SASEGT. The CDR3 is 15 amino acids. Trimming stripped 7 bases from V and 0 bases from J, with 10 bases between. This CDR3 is CASTQGISGANVLTF. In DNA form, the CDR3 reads TGTGCCAGCACCCAAGGCATCTCTGGGGCCAACGTCCTGACTTTC.

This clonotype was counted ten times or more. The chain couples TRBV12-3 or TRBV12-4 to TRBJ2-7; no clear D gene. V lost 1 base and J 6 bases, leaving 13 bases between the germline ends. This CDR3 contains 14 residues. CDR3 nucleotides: TGTGCCAGCAGTTTAGATGGCAGGACGGGCGAGCAGTACTTC. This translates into CASSLDGRTGEQYF.

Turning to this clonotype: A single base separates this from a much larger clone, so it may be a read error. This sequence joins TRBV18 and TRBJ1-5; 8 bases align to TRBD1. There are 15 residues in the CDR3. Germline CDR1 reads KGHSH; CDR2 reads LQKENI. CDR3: CARSPGSRGRQPQHF. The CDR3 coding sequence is TGTGCCAGGTCACCTGGGAGCAGGGGGCGTCAGCCCCAGCATTTT.